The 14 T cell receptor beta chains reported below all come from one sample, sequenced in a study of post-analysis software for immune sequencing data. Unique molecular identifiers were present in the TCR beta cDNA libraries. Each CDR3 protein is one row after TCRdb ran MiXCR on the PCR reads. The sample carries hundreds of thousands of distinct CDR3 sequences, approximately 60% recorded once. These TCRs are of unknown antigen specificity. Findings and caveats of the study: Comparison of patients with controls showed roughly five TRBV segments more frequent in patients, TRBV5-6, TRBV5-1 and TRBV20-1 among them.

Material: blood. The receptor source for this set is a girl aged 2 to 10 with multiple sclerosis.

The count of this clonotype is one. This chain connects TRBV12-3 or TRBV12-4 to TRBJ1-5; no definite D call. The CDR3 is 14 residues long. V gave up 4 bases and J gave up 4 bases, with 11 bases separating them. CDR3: CASSSEGWNQPQHF. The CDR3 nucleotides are TGTGCCAGCAGTTCAGAGGGTTGGAATCAGCCCCAGCATTTT.

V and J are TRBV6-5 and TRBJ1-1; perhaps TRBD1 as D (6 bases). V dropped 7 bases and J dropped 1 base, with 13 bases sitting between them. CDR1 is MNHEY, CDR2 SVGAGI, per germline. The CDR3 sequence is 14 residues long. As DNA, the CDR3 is TGTGCCAGCAAAAGGACGGGACAGAACACTGAAGCTTTCTTT. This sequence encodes CASKRTGQNTEAFF.

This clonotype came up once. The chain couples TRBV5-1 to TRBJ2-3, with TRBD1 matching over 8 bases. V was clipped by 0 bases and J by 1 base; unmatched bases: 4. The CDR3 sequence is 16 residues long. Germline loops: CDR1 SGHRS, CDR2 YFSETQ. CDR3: CASSLAQGARTDTQYF. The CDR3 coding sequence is TGCGCCAGCAGCTTGGCCCAGGGGGCCCGCACAGATACGCAGTATTTT.

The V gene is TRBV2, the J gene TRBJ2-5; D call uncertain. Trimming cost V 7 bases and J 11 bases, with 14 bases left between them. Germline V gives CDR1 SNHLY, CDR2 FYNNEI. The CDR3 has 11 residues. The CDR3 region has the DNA TGTGCCAGCAAGCTACGCGGAGAGCAGTACTTC. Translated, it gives CASKLRGEQYF. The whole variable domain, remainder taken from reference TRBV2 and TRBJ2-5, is EPEVTQTPSHQVTQMGQEVILRCVPISNHLYFYWYRQILGQKVEFLVSFYNNEISEKSEIFDDQFSVERPDGSNFTLKIRSTKLEDSAMYFCASKLRGEQYFGPGTRLLVL.

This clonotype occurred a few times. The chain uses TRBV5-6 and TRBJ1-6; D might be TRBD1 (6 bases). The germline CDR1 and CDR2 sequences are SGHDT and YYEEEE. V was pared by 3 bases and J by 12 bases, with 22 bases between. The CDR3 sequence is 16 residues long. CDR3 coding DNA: TGTGCCAGCAGCTCCCCCCCGGGGGCAGTCTCAGGACCCCTCCACTTT. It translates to CASSSPPGAVSGPLHF.

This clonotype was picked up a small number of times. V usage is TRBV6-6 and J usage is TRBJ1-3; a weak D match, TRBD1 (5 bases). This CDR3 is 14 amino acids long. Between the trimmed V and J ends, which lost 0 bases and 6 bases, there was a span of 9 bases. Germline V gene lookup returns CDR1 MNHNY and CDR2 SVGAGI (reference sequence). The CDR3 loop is CASSYSGGENTIYF. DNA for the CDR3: TGTGCCAGCAGTTACTCGGGGGGGGAAAACACCATATATTTT.

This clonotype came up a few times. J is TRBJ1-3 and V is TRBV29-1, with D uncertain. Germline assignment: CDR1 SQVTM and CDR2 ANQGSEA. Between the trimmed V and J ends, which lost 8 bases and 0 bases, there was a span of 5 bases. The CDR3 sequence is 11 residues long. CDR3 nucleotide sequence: TGCAGCTTGATCTCTGGAAACACCATATATTTT. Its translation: CSLISGNTIYF.

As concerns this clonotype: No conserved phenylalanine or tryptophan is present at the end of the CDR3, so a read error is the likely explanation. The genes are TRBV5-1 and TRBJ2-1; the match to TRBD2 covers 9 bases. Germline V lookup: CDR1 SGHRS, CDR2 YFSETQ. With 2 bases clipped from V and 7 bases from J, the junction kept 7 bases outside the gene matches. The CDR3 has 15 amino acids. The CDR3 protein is CASSFSPLAGNEQFC. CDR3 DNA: TGCGCCAGCAGCTTCTCTCCGCTAGCGGGAAATGAGCAGTTCTGC.

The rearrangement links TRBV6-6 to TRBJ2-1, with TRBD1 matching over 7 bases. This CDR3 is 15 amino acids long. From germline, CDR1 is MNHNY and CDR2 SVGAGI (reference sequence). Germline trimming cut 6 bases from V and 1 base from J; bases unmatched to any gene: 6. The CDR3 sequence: CASSPYRGSYNEQFF. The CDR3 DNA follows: TGTGCCAGCAGCCCCTACAGGGGTTCCTACAATGAGCAGTTCTTC.

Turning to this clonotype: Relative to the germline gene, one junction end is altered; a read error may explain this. DNA of the CDR3: TGTGCCAGCAGCCAAGGGGCAAAGGGGGCTTACAATGAGCGGTTCTTC. Its protein product is CASSQGAKGAYNERFF. The chain has TRBV4-2 and TRBJ2-1; 7 bases map to TRBD1. CDR3 length: 16 residues. CDR1 and CDR2 from the germline V gene are LGHNA and YNFKEQ.

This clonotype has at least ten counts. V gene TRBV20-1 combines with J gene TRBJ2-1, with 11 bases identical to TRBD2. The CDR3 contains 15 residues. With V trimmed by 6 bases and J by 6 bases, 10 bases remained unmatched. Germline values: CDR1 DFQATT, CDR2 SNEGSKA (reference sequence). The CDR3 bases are TGCAGTGCAGTAGTACTAGCGGGAGTAGGCAATGAGCAGTTCTTC. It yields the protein CSAVVLAGVGNEQFF.

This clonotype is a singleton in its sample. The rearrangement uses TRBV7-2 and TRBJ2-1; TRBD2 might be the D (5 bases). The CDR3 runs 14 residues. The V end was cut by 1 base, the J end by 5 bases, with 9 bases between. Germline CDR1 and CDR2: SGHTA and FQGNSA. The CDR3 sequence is CASSLGRPNNEQFF. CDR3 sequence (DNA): TGTGCCAGCAGCTTAGGGAGGCCTAACAATGAGCAGTTCTTC.

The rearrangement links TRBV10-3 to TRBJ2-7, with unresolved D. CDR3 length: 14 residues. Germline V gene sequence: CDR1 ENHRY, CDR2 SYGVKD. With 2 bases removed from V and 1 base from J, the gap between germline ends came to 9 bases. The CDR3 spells CAISERETSYEQYF. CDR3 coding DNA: TGTGCCATCAGTGAGCGTGAAACTTCCTACGAGCAGTACTTC.

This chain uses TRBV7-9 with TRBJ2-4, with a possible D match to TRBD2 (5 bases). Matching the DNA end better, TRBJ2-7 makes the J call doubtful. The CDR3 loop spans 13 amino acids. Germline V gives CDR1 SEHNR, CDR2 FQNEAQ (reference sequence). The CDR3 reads CASSLVDYYEQYF. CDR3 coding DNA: TGTGCCAGCAGCTTAGTCGACTACTACGAGCAGTACTTC.